Below are 20 T cell receptor beta chains sequenced from a single sample in a study of identical twins. Using its own MiXCR run on the 5' RACE reads, TCRdb lists one record per CDR3 protein. Of 210,000 or so distinct CDR3 sequences in the sample, around 15% are singletons; the top ten hold 35% to 50%. The data also belong to a second study, concerning T cells expressing NK-cell markers.

The material sequenced was CD8+ T cells sorted from blood. The receptors were gathered from a woman under 30 in good health.

The rearrangement joins TRBV5-5 to TRBJ2-7; 10 bases line up with TRBD2. Per the germline V gene, CDR1 is SGHKS and CDR2 is YYEKEE (reference sequence). V was clipped by 4 bases and J by 5 bases; unmatched bases: 9. CDR3 length equals 15 residues. CDR3 amino acids: CASSASSGSFHEQYF. The CDR3 region has the DNA TGTGCCAGCAGCGCCTCTAGCGGGAGTTTCCACGAGCAGTACTTC.

This clonotype was seen only a few times. Here the CDR3 reads CASSLGVRDEQYF. The CDR3 region has the DNA TGTGCCAGCAGCTTAGGGGTTAGGGACGAGCAGTACTTC. The chain has TRBV7-6 and TRBJ2-7; D remains ambiguous. CDR1 and CDR2 from the germline V gene are SGHVS and FNYEAQ. Trimming left V 1 base short and J 5 bases short, with 9 bases between. The CDR3 runs 13 residues.

The genes are TRBV24-1 and TRBJ2-3, with a tentative D call TRBD2 (6 bases). The germline V gene encodes CDR1 KGHDR and CDR2 SFDVKD. CDR3 length: 12 amino acids. The V and J ends lost 4 bases and 7 bases respectively, with 8 bases between them. The CDR3 sequence is CATSEAGYTQYF. The CDR3 region has the DNA TGTGCCACCAGTGAGGCGGGATATACGCAGTATTTT.

This clonotype was seen only a few times. This rearrangement joins TRBV5-6 to TRBJ2-1; TRBD2 aligns across 9 bases. The CDR3 runs to 16 residues. J lost 9 bases, V lost 0 bases, and 10 bases had no gene match. From germline, CDR1 is SGHDT and CDR2 YYEEEE. The DNA of the CDR3 is TGTGCCAGCAGCTTGGGAGCGGGAGGAGGCGTCATTGAGCAGTTCTTC. Its translation is CASSLGAGGGVIEQFF.

This clonotype was seen a handful of times. The chain uses TRBV5-1 and TRBJ1-6, with D perhaps matching TRBD1 (5 bases). Germline V CDR1 and CDR2: SGHRS, YFSETQ. The CDR3 length is 18 residues. V was trimmed by 4 bases and J by 7 bases, leaving 24 bases between them. In nucleotides, the CDR3 is TGCGCCAGCAGCCGATTTCTCGGCGGGGGAGATCTAAATTCACCCCTCCACTTT. Translated, it gives CASSRFLGGGDLNSPLHF.

The rearrangement joins TRBV5-1 to TRBJ1-1; 7 bases line up with TRBD1. With 0 bases clipped from V and 0 bases from J, the junction kept 8 bases outside the gene matches. Germline values: CDR1 SGHRS, CDR2 YFSETQ. CDR3 length: 17 amino acids. DNA of the CDR3: TGCGCCAGCAGCTTGGCAGGGGACAGACTCATGAACACTGAAGCTTTCTTT. This gives the protein CASSLAGDRLMNTEAFF.

This clonotype occurred once. The V gene is TRBV29-1, the J gene TRBJ2-5; D possibly corresponds to TRBD2 (5 bases). The germline V gene encodes CDR1 SQVTM and CDR2 ANQGSEA. The V gene lost 0 bases and the J gene lost 5 bases, with 13 bases spanning the gap. The CDR3 totals 14 residues. The chain's CDR3 is CSVEDPLDFETQYF. In DNA form, the CDR3 reads TGCAGCGTTGAAGATCCACTAGATTTCGAGACCCAGTACTTC. Together with reference TRBV29-1 and TRBJ2-5, the CDR3 gives the full variable domain: SAVISQKPSRDICQRGTSLTIQCQVDSQVTMMFWYRQQPGQSLTLIATANQGSEATYESGFVIDKFPISRPNLTFSTLTVSNMSPEDSSIYLCSVEDPLDFETQYFGPGTRLLVL.

This clonotype was seen a handful of times. The chain carries TRBV6-1 and TRBJ2-3, with 7 bases identical to TRBD1. J lost 2 bases, V lost 5 bases, and 7 bases had no gene match. This CDR3 region has 15 residues. Germline V CDR1 and CDR2: MNHNS, SASEGT. DNA for the CDR3: TGTGCCAGCAGTCAAGGGACAGCTGACACAGATACGCAGTATTTT. Protein sequence: CASSQGTADTDTQYF.

The chain recombines TRBV7-8 with TRBJ2-1; D remains ambiguous. CDR3 length: 13 residues. From germline, CDR1 is SGHVS and CDR2 FQNEAQ. The V gene lost 4 bases and the J gene lost 7 bases, with 11 bases spanning the gap. CDR3 amino acids: CASSWTAVNEQFF. In DNA, the CDR3 is TGTGCCAGCAGCTGGACCGCGGTGAATGAGCAGTTCTTC.

The gene calls are TRBV9 and TRBJ2-3, with TRBD2 matching 10 bases. This CDR3 spans 15 amino acids. V gave up 3 bases and J gave up 2 bases; unmatched junction bases: 3. From germline, CDR1 is SGDLS and CDR2 YYNGEE. The chain's CDR3 is CASSGTSGNTDTQYF. DNA for the CDR3: TGTGCCAGCAGCGGTACTAGCGGGAACACAGATACGCAGTATTTT. The entire variable domain, with the rest obtained from reference TRBV9 and TRBJ2-3, is as follows: DSGVTQTPKHLITATGQRVTLRCSPRSGDLSVYWYQQSLDQGLQFLIQYYNGEERAKGNILERFSAQQFPDLHSELNLSSLELGDSALYFCASSGTSGNTDTQYFGPGTRLTVL.

The sample holds a few counts of this clonotype. This sequence joins TRBV9 and TRBJ2-1; 7 bases map to TRBD2. The CDR3 spans 15 residues. Germline CDR1 reads SGDLS; CDR2 reads YYNGEE. V trimming: 4 bases; J trimming: 5 bases; junction bases outside the gene matches: 9. The CDR3 nucleotides read TGTGCCAGCAGCAACCTCGGGCTAGCGGACAATGAGCAGTTCTTC. Its protein product is CASSNLGLADNEQFF.

This rearrangement joins TRBV19 to TRBJ2-7, with D tentatively TRBD2 (6 bases). With 1 base removed from V and 4 bases from J, the gap between germline ends came to 8 bases. Germline V gene lookup returns CDR1 LNHDA and CDR2 SQIVND (reference sequence). This CDR3 contains 13 residues. The CDR3 here is CASSIGLGYEQYF. CDR3 coding DNA: TGTGCCAGTAGTATAGGACTAGGGTACGAGCAGTACTTC.

Many counts were recorded for this clonotype. The J gene is TRBJ2-2, the V gene TRBV6-5; TRBD2 matches at 8 bases. CDR1 and CDR2 from the germline V gene are MNHEY and SVGAGI. The CDR3 length is 16 residues. With 2 bases clipped from V and 1 base from J, the junction kept 3 bases outside the gene matches. The CDR3 protein is CASSYLLAGNTGELFF. Here the CDR3 DNA reads TGTGCCAGCAGTTACCTCCTAGCGGGGAACACCGGGGAGCTGTTTTTT.

This sequence joins TRBV6-1 and TRBJ2-1, with TRBD2 identical over 7 bases. CDR3 size: 16 residues. CDR1 is MNHNS and CDR2 is SASEGT in the germline V gene. V lost 7 bases, J lost 6 bases, and 15 bases stayed unmatched. The CDR3, as DNA: TGTGCCAGCACCCCCGGTCCGTTGCGGGAGAGCAATGAGCAGTTCTTC. Amino acid sequence: CASTPGPLRESNEQFF.

This clonotype showed up just a few times. The chain recombines TRBV12-3 or TRBV12-4 with TRBJ1-2; 7 bases are shared with TRBD1. Trimming cost V 7 bases and J 2 bases; bases outside gene matches: 13. CDR3 length equals 16 residues. This CDR3 reads CASTMGATGRNYGYTF. The CDR3, as DNA: TGTGCCAGCACCATGGGGGCGACAGGGCGGAACTATGGCTACACCTTC.

This clonotype was counted only a few times. This chain links TRBV23-1 with TRBJ2-1; 14 bases fit TRBD2. TRBV23-1 is noted as an ORF with a role that remains uncertain. Germline trimming cut 0 bases from V and 0 bases from J; bases unmatched to any gene: 16. The CDR3 has 23 amino acids. CDR3 amino acids: CASSQSGGLAGAPPLPSYNEQFF. The DNA for the CDR3 is TGCGCCAGCAGTCAATCTGGGGGACTAGCGGGAGCTCCACCCCTTCCCTCCTACAATGAGCAGTTCTTC.

This clonotype was detected only a few times. CDR3 in amino acids: CASSPWTEYNEQFF. CDR3 coding DNA: TGTGCCAGCAGCCCGTGGACGGAATACAATGAGCAGTTCTTC. This chain connects TRBV9 to TRBJ2-1; D is ambiguous. Germline V CDR1 and CDR2: SGDLS, YYNGEE. The germline V and J ends were trimmed by 4 bases and 4 bases, with 12 bases remaining between them. There are 14 residues in the CDR3.

Only a few counts were recorded for this clonotype. The CDR3 DNA reads TGTGCCAGCAGCTTAGCGGGACAAAGCTATGGCTACACCTTC. This codes for CASSLAGQSYGYTF. This chain links TRBV7-9 with TRBJ1-2; D possibly corresponds to TRBD1 (6 bases). Germline values: CDR1 SEHNR, CDR2 FQNEAQ (reference sequence). The germline V and J ends were trimmed by 0 bases and 4 bases, with 9 bases remaining between them. The length of the CDR3 is 14 residues.

J is TRBJ1-4 and V is TRBV16; the D gene is possibly TRBD1 (5 bases). Trimming took off 4 bases at V and 7 bases at J, with 10 bases between the two ends. Germline loops: CDR1 KGHSY, CDR2 FQNENV. The CDR3 totals 13 residues. CDR3 sequence: CASSPLQGEKLFF. Here the CDR3 DNA reads TGTGCCAGCAGCCCCCTTCAGGGTGAAAAACTGTTTTTT. Filled out from reference TRBV16 and TRBJ1-4, the complete variable domain reads GEEVAQTPKHLVRGEGQKAKLYCAPIKGHSYVFWYQQVLKNEFKFLISFQNENVFDETGMPKERFSAKCLPNSPCSLEIQATKLEDSAVYFCASSPLQGEKLFFGSGTQLSVL.

V usage is TRBV12-3 or TRBV12-4 and J usage is TRBJ2-5, with D tentatively TRBD2 (5 bases). V lost 3 bases and J 3 bases, leaving 14 bases between the germline ends. The CDR3 extends over 15 amino acids. For the CDR3, the DNA is TGTGCCAGCAGTTTTTTGGACTTAGCGAAAGAGACCCAGTACTTC. This sequence encodes CASSFLDLAKETQYF.